This record looks at one T cell receptor (beta chain) sequence and its context. This record comes from a study of shared clonotypes between healthy human individuals. Original handling: As immunoSEQ supplied junction-only sequences (without quality scores), filtering differed. Profiled with immunoSEQ multiplex PCR; TCRdb holds only in-frame clones, not every one. From that table come the V and J calls and clone size; the DNA was used to work out D and trimming. The data hold under 350,000 clones, with over 75% observed a single time. The J segment lost 2 bases and the V segment lost 1 base, leaving 0 bases of the junction unmatched. Germline loops: CDR1 LGHNA, CDR2 YSLEER. The CDR3 contains 15 residues.

The rearrangement links TRBV4-3 to TRBJ2-1, with 9 nucleotides matching TRBD2. Sequenced input: memory CD8+ T cells sorted from blood. Sample subset: CD45RO+ cells pooled with CCR7-negative TemRA cells. This receptor was obtained from a man aged 18 to 30 in good health. CDR3 sequence reads: CASSQVAGAYNEQFF. CDR3 DNA sequence: TGCGCCAGCAGCCAAGTAGCGGGGGCCTACAATGAGCAGTTCTTC.